The 17 T cell receptor beta chains listed next were all sequenced from one sample in a study of cytotoxic CD8 clonotypes in ibrutinib-treated CLL. The repertoire was sequenced with immunoSEQ multiplex PCR; TCRdb's copy has only in-frame clones and lacks some. The top ten clones hold around 5% of a sample with about 150,000 clones, about three quarters of them seen once. Here the sequenced sample was PBMCs, taken after 24 months of ibrutinib treatment. The source is a human donor with chronic lymphocytic leukemia.

The chain uses TRBV7-2 and TRBJ1-1; no reliable D call. Germline loops: CDR1 SGHTA, CDR2 FQGNSA. The germline V and J ends were trimmed by 1 base and 10 bases, with 16 bases remaining between them. The CDR3 length is 14 residues. The CDR3 protein is CASSLGNHQKGAFF. For the CDR3, the DNA is TGTGCCAGCAGCTTAGGGAATCACCAAAAGGGAGCTTTCTTT.

Here the CDR3 DNA reads TGTGCCAGCTCCGGACAGGGGACCTACGAGCAGTACTTC. Translation gives CASSGQGTYEQYF. The rearrangement links TRBV18 to TRBJ2-7; 9 bases agree with TRBD1. The junction had 2 bases not matched to a gene; V was cut back by 6 bases and J by 2 bases. CDR3 length equals 13 residues. CDR1 is KGHSH and CDR2 is LQKENI in the germline V gene.

DNA for the CDR3: TGTGCCAGCAGTGAAGCGGGCGTAGGTTCACCCCTCCACTTT. Protein: CASSEAGVGSPLHF. The chain is built from TRBV2 and TRBJ1-6; no reliable D call. The ends were cut back, 0 bases at V and 9 bases at J, with 9 bases in the middle. Germline V lookup: CDR1 SNHLY, CDR2 FYNNEI. The CDR3 length is 14 residues.

This clone was seen only once. The chain couples TRBV11-3 to TRBJ2-1; D may match TRBD1 or TRBD2 (6 bases each). There are 15 residues in the CDR3. Trimming left V 1 base short and J 6 bases short, with 13 bases between. The germline V gene encodes CDR1 SGHNT and CDR2 YENEEA. This CDR3 is CASSLGGALSNEQFF. The CDR3 bases are TGTGCCAGCAGCTTAGGGGGGGCCTTGAGCAATGAGCAGTTCTTC.

The chain links TRBV28 to TRBJ2-7, with 7 bases fitting TRBD1. V gave up 5 bases and J gave up 2 bases; unmatched junction bases: 3. The CDR3 length is 13 residues. Germline CDR1 reads MDHEN; CDR2 reads SYDVKM. Here the CDR3 DNA reads TGTGCCAGCAGTCCAGGGGGAGCCTACGAGCAGTACTTC. Residues: CASSPGGAYEQYF. The full variable domain, completed using reference TRBV28 and TRBJ2-7, is DVKVTQSSRYLVKRTGEKVFLECVQDMDHENMFWYRQDPGLGLRLIYFSYDVKMKEKGDIPEGYSVSREKKERFSLILESASTNQTSMYLCASSPGGAYEQYFGPGTRLTVT.

V gene TRBV7-2 combines with J gene TRBJ2-3; D gene ambiguous. Germline values: CDR1 SGHTA, CDR2 FQGNSA. The CDR3 contains 13 residues. V dropped 5 bases and J dropped 2 bases, with 8 bases sitting between them. CDR3 residues: CASSATDTDTQYF. For the CDR3, the DNA is TGTGCCAGCAGCGCGACTGACACAGATACGCAGTATTTT.

J is TRBJ1-4 and V is TRBV7-3; D perhaps matches TRBD1 (6 bases). Trimming removed 4 bases at V and 7 bases at J, with 10 bases between. The CDR3 totals 13 residues. In germline, CDR1 is SGHTA, CDR2 FQGTGA. The CDR3 spells CASSSRGGEKLFF. The CDR3 nucleotides are TGTGCCAGCAGCTCCAGAGGGGGTGAAAAACTGTTTTTT.

This clone was picked up a small number of times. The chain couples TRBV7-2 to TRBJ2-5, with no clear D. There are 13 residues in the CDR3. Trimming stripped 3 bases from V and 4 bases from J, with 9 bases between. Germline CDR1 reads SGHTA; CDR2 reads FQGNSA. The CDR3 sequence: CASSFRRLETQYF. CDR3 DNA: TGTGCCAGCAGCTTTCGGCGCTTAGAGACCCAGTACTTC.

V usage is TRBV11-2 and J usage is TRBJ1-2; D gene unclear. Per germline, CDR1 SGHAT and CDR2 FQNNGV. The CDR3 extends over 12 amino acids. V was cut by 3 bases and J by 3 bases, with 5 bases left in between. The CDR3 bases are TGTGCCAGCAGCTTCAATGACTATGGCTACACCTTC. Translated: CASSFNDYGYTF.

V is TRBV6-1 and J is TRBJ1-5, with unresolved D. Germline V CDR1 and CDR2: MNHNS, SASEGT. V dropped 6 bases and J dropped 4 bases, with 10 bases sitting between them. The CDR3 contains 13 residues. The CDR3 reads CASRPTKNQPQHF. The CDR3 DNA reads TGTGCCAGCAGACCGACGAAAAATCAGCCCCAGCATTTT.

The V and J genes are TRBV18 and TRBJ1-4, with D hard to call. The V gene's germline CDR1 is KGHSH and CDR2 LQKENI. Trimming took off 2 bases at V and 5 bases at J, with 0 bases between the two ends. The CDR3 is 11 amino acids. The chain's CDR3 is CASSPNEKLFF. The CDR3 DNA follows: TGTGCCAGCTCACCAAATGAAAAACTGTTTTTT.

The rearrangement joins TRBV6-5 to TRBJ1-1, with TRBD1 matching over 8 bases. J was trimmed by 4 bases and V by 4 bases; bases with no gene match: 5. From germline, CDR1 is MNHEY and CDR2 SVGAGI. The CDR3 sequence is 14 residues long. The CDR3 spells CASSLQGGVTEAFF. The CDR3 DNA is TGTGCCAGCAGTTTACAGGGGGGTGTCACTGAAGCTTTCTTT.

The chain is built from TRBV10-3 and TRBJ2-3, with 12 positions matching TRBD2. CDR3 length: 19 amino acids. Trimming cost V 0 bases and J 10 bases; bases outside gene matches: 17. The V gene's germline CDR1 is ENHRY and CDR2 SYGVKD. CDR3 region: CAISESSPLLAGGVGAQYF. DNA for the CDR3: TGTGCCATCAGTGAGTCGAGCCCCCTGCTAGCGGGAGGGGTTGGCGCGCAGTATTTT.

The gene calls are TRBV10-3 and TRBJ2-1, with 10 bases lining up with TRBD2. J gave up 9 bases and V 9 bases, and 8 bases lay outside the gene matches. CDR1 and CDR2 (germline): ENHRY, SYGVKD. This CDR3 spans 13 amino acids. CDR3 region: CAILSGGGGEQFF. In nucleotides, the CDR3 is TGTGCCATATTAAGCGGGGGGGGTGGTGAGCAGTTCTTC.

The chain couples TRBV7-3 to TRBJ1-2; no definite D call. CDR1 and CDR2 (germline): SGHTA, FQGTGA. The CDR3 has 13 residues. Trimming took off 0 bases at V and 10 bases at J, with 12 bases between the two ends. For the CDR3, the DNA is TGTGCCAGCAGCTTAACGGGCCGGTCATCCTACACCTTC. It is translated as CASSLTGRSSYTF. Variable domain in full (rest from reference TRBV7-3 and TRBJ1-2): GAGVSQTPSNKVTEKGKYVELRCDPISGHTALYWYRQSLGQGPEFLIYFQGTGAADDSGLPNDRFFAVRPEGSVSTLKIQRTERGDSAVYLCASSLTGRSSYTFGSGTRLTVV.

In its sample, this clone was seen a few times. V usage is TRBV7-3 and J usage is TRBJ2-3, with a tentative D call TRBD2 (6 bases). The CDR3 length is 14 residues. Germline V gives CDR1 SGHTA, CDR2 FQGTGA. V was pared by 5 bases and J by 4 bases, with 13 bases between. The CDR3 loop reads CASSPRAGADTQYF. The CDR3 region has the DNA TGTGCCAGCAGCCCCCGAGCGGGCGCAGATACGCAGTATTTT.

This chain links TRBV6-6 with TRBJ1-2, with 7 bases aligning to TRBD1. The CDR3 spans 16 residues. Per the germline V gene, CDR1 is MNHNY and CDR2 is SVGAGI (reference sequence). The trim removed 4 bases at V and 8 bases at J, leaving 16 bases unmatched. CDR3 residues: CASSSLLRQGVEGYTF. For the CDR3, the DNA is TGTGCCAGCAGTTCCCTACTTCGGCAGGGGGTGGAAGGCTACACCTTC.